What follows is one TCR beta chain and its context. TCRdb re-called the RT-PCR reads with MiXCR, one entry per CDR3 protein. The sample records over 350,000 distinct CDR3 sequences, 16% being singletons. The sample comes from a study of patients and donors after allogeneic stem cell transplantation. Source material: blood, either unsorted or a sorted T cell fraction (not recorded which). This TCR derives from a human donor who was either an allogeneic HSCT recipient or a stem cell or donor lymphocyte infusion donor (not recorded which). It is not recorded whose cells these are; they may come from a transplant donor.

CDR3 protein: CASSTGQSLGYTF. For the CDR3, the DNA is TGTGCCAGCTCAACGGGACAGTCGCTTGGCTACACCTTC. The chain has TRBV7-8 and TRBJ1-2, with 7 positions matching TRBD1. The CDR3 is 13 amino acids. Germline trimming cut 8 bases from V and 7 bases from J; bases unmatched to any gene: 10. Germline assignment: CDR1 SGHVS and CDR2 FQNEAQ.